These 8 T cell receptor beta chains share one sample of origin, sequenced in a study of cytotoxic CD8 clonotypes in ibrutinib-treated CLL. This table comes from immunoSEQ multiplex PCR, and its TCRdb copy is limited to in-frame clones, with some not included. The data contain roughly 200,000 clones, roughly 77% of them singletons. Sequenced material: PBMCs, taken after 12 months of ibrutinib treatment. The origin of the receptors is a human donor with chronic lymphocytic leukemia.

This clone was recorded a few times. The rearrangement joins TRBV11-2 to TRBJ1-2, with 8 positions matching TRBD1. The germline CDR1 and CDR2 sequences are SGHAT and FQNNGV. J was trimmed by 8 bases and V by 5 bases; bases with no gene match: 1. The CDR3 sequence is 11 residues long. The CDR3 DNA follows: TGTGCCAGCAGCCGGACAGGGGGCTACACCTTC. Protein product: CASSRTGGYTF.

V usage is TRBV11-1 and J usage is TRBJ1-2; 9 bases agree with TRBD1. Germline V CDR1 and CDR2: SGHAT, FQDESV (reference sequence). The CDR3 has 15 residues. V was clipped by 5 bases and J by 4 bases; unmatched bases: 8. The CDR3 sequence: CASSLYRGLAYGYTF. CDR3 nucleotides: TGTGCCAGCAGCCTCTACAGGGGGCTAGCCTATGGCTACACCTTC.

The chain links TRBV5-1 to TRBJ2-1; weak D call: TRBD2 (6 bases). Trimming removed 4 bases at V and 3 bases at J, with 17 bases between. The germline V gene encodes CDR1 SGHRS and CDR2 YFSETQ. This CDR3 region has 16 residues. In nucleotides, the CDR3 is TGCGCCAGCAGCAGGTGGGGATCCGGGAGCTACAATGAGCAGTTCTTC. This gives the protein CASSRWGSGSYNEQFF.

A remark on this clone: The germline gene is not matched at one end of the junction; a read error may be the cause. J is TRBJ2-7 and V is TRBV6-5; D is perhaps TRBD1 or TRBD2 (5 bases each). CDR1 MNHEY and CDR2 SVGAGI come from the germline V gene. This CDR3 region has 15 residues. Written as DNA, the CDR3 is TGTGCCAGCAGTTACCAAACCGGGGCCTCCCACGAGCAGTACTTC. Protein sequence: CASSYQTGASHEQYF.

J is TRBJ2-3 and V is TRBV9; no definite D call. Germline V lookup: CDR1 SGDLS, CDR2 YYNGEE. Trimming took off 0 bases at V and 0 bases at J, with 11 bases between the two ends. This CDR3 contains 16 residues. The CDR3 bases are TGTGCCAGCAGCGTAGTCGAAGTTTCCAGCACAGATACGCAGTATTTT. Its translation is CASSVVEVSSTDTQYF.

This clone was recorded once. The V and J genes are TRBV6-5 and TRBJ2-5; D is possibly TRBD2 (5 bases). The CDR3 spans 15 residues. Germline V gene lookup returns CDR1 MNHEY and CDR2 SVGAGI. V was shortened by 2 bases and J by 4 bases, with 14 bases between the two germline ends. CDR3 region: CASSYRDYMGETQYF. The CDR3 nucleotides read TGTGCCAGCAGTTACCGGGATTACATGGGAGAGACCCAGTACTTC.

The chain couples TRBV7-9 to TRBJ2-7, with TRBD1 matching over 9 bases. The V gene's germline CDR1 is SEHNR and CDR2 FQNEAQ (reference sequence). After removal of 11 bases from V and 1 base from J, the junction contained 9 bases not matched to a gene. The CDR3 covers 14 residues. In nucleotides, the CDR3 is TGTGCCTCGGCTACCGGGACAGGGTCCTACGAGCAGTACTTC. Amino acids: CASATGTGSYEQYF.

This sequence joins TRBV30 and TRBJ1-2; 10 bases map to TRBD1. Losses at the gene ends were 0 bases for V and 8 bases for J; bases not matched to a gene: 12. CDR1 is GTSNPN, CDR2 SVGIG, per germline (reference sequence). The CDR3 spans 16 residues. CDR3: CAWSVYGTGVRVGYTF. Here the CDR3 DNA reads TGTGCCTGGAGTGTATATGGGACAGGGGTAAGGGTCGGCTACACCTTC.